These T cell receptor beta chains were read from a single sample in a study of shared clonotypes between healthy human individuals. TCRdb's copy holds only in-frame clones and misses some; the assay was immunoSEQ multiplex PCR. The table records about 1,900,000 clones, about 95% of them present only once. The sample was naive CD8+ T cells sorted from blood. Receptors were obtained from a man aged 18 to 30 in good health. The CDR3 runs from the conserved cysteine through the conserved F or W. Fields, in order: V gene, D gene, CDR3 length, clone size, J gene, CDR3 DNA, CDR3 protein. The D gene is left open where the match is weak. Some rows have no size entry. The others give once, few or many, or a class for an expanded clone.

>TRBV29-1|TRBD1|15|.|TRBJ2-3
TGCAGCGTTGAGGGGGACAGGGAATTTCCAGATACGCAGTATTTT
CSVEGDREFPDTQYF
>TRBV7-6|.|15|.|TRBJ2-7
TGTGCCAGCAGCTTAGCGCCAGGGACCACCTACGAGCAGTACTTC
CASSLAPGTTYEQYF
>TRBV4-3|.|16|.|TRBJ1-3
TGCGCCAGCAGCCAAGATCGCGGGGCTTCAGGAAACACCATATATTTT
CASSQDRGASGNTIYF
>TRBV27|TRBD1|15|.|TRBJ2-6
TGTGCCAGCAGTTTAATTCAGGGGGCGGTCAACGTCCTGACTTTC
CASSLIQGAVNVLTF
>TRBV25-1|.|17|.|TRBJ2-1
TGTGCCAGCAGTGAATTTCTGGGGGTAGGCCAATACAATGAGCAGTTCTTC
CASSEFLGVGQYNEQFF
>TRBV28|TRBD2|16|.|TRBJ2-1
TGTGCCAGCAGTGCCCCGGGACTAGCGGGGGGTGATGAGCAGTTCTTC
CASSAPGLAGGDEQFF
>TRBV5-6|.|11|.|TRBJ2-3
TGTGCCAGCAGCTTAAACGTTACGCAGTATTTT
CASSLNVTQYF
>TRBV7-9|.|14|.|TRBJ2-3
TGTGCCACCCCGGGGGTACCGGAGGGAGAGACGCAGTATTTT
CATPGVPEGETQYF
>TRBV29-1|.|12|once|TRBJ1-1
TGCAGCGTTGGAGGGTCGAACACTGAAGCTTTCTTT
CSVGGSNTEAFF
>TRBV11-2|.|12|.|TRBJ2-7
TGTGCCAGCACCCTATCGGGGCACGAGCAGTACTTC
CASTLSGHEQYF
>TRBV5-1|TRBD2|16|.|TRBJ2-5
TGCGCCAGCAGCGACCGACTAGCGGGGATACAAGAGACCCAGTACTTC
CASSDRLAGIQETQYF
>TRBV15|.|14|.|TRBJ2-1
TGTGCCACCAGCAGACTCACAGGGATTAGTGAGCAGTTCTTC
CATSRLTGISEQFF
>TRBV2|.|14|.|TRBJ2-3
TGTGCCAGCAGCCCCCCGCCTAGCACAGATACGCAGTATTTT
CASSPPPSTDTQYF
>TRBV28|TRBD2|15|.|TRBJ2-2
TGTGCCAGCAGTGCCGCGGGGGGAGGGACCGGGGAGCTGTTTTTT
CASSAAGGGTGELFF
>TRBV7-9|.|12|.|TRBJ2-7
TGTGCCAGCAGCTTAGATCAGTACGAGCAGTACTTC
CASSLDQYEQYF
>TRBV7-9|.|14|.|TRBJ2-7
TGTGCCAGCAGCCTACTGGACTCCCTTGGGGAGCAGTACTTC
CASSLLDSLGEQYF
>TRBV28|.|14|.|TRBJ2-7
TGTGCCAGCAGTTCTCTGGACCTTACCTACGAGCAGTACTTC
CASSSLDLTYEQYF
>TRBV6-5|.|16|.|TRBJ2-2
TGTGCCAGCAGTTCCGACAGGTCCTGGGGGACCGGGGAGCTGTTTTTT
CASSSDRSWGTGELFF
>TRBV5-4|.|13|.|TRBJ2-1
TGTGCCAGCAGCGGCAAAAGTTACAATGAGCAGTTCTTC
CASSGKSYNEQFF
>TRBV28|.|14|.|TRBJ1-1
TGTGCCAGCAGTTTGCGGACTAAAGCGACTGAAGCTTTCTTT
CASSLRTKATEAFF
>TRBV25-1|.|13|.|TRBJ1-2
TGTGCCAGCAGTGAGCCCGTAGGATATGGCTACACCTTC
CASSEPVGYGYTF
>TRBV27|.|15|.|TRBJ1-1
TGTGCCAGCAGTTTAGAGAGGAGGGATACCACTGAAGCTTTCTTT
CASSLERRDTTEAFF
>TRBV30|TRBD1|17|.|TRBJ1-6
TGTGCCTGGAGTGGAATAAGGGGGCACAGGGGAAATTCACCCCTCCACTTT
CAWSGIRGHRGNSPLHF
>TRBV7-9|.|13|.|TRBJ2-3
TGTGCCAGCAGCTTAGAAGGTGCAGATACGCAGTATTTT
CASSLEGADTQYF
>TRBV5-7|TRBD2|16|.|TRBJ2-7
TGTGCCAGCAGCTGGTCTAGCGGGACAAGCTCCTACGAGCAGTACTTC
CASSWSSGTSSYEQYF
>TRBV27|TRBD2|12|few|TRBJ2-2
TGTGCCAGCAGGGGACTAGGTGTGGAGCTGTTTTTT
CASRGLGVELFF
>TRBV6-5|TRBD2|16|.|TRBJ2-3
TGTGCCAGCAGTTTCAGACTAGCGGGGGGTTCAGATACGCAGTATTTT
CASSFRLAGGSDTQYF
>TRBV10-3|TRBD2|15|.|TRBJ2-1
TGTGCCATCAGTGATCTAGCGGGAGTGTACAATGAGCAGTTCTTC
CAISDLAGVYNEQFF
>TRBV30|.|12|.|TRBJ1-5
TGTGCCTGGAGTACTTATTCTCAGCCCCAGCATTTT
CAWSTYSQPQHF
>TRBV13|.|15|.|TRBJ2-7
TGTGCCAGCAGCGCATCTGCTAGCAACGGGTACGAGCAGTACTTC
CASSASASNGYEQYF
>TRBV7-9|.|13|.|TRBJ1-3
TGTGCCAGCAGCCCCCCGGACAGAAACACCATATATTTT
CASSPPDRNTIYF
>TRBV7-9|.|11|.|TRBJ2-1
TGTGCCAGCAGCGTTTTCAATGAGCAGTTCTTC
CASSVFNEQFF
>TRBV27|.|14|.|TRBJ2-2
TGTGCCAGCAGTTTAGGGGGGCTCCGGGGGGAGCTGTTTTTT
CASSLGGLRGELFF